The clone carrying this T cell receptor beta chain was picked up a small number of times. Its matching antigen is unknown. This sample was taken from a study of vaccination and CD4 T cells after COVID-19. Sequence data for DNA of cultured CD4+ T cells were generated by the Oncomine TCR Beta short-read assay. MiXCR, run by TCRdb on the PCR reads, gives a single entry per CDR3 protein. The data hold thousands of distinct CDR3 sequences, with roughly 24% observed a single time. Treatment: approximately 10-day PBMC culture with coronavirus spike peptide pools or control peptides (ViraFEST assay). Specimen: CD4+ T cells from blood, cultured in vitro, collected after SARS-CoV-2 vaccination. This clonotype was sampled from a human donor who had recovered from COVID-19.

CDR3 in amino acids: CASSFQGARTEAFF. Here the CDR3 DNA reads TGTGCCAGCAGCTTTCAGGGGGCGAGGACTGAAGCTTTCTTT. The V gene is TRBV7-2, the J gene TRBJ1-1; TRBD1 aligns across 8 bases. The germline V gene encodes CDR1 SGHTA and CDR2 FQGNSA. Germline trimming cut 3 bases from V and 5 bases from J; bases unmatched to any gene: 5. The CDR3 runs 14 residues.